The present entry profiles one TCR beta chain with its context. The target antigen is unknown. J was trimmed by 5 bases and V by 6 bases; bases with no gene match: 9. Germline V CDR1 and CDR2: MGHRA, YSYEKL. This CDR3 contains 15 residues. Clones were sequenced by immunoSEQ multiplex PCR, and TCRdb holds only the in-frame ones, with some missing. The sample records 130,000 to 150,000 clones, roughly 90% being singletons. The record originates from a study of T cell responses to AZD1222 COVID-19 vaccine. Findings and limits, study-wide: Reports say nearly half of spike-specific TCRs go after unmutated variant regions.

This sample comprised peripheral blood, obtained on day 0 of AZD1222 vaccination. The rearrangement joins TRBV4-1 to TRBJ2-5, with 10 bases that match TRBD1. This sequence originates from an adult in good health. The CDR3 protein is CASSNLGQGLETQYF. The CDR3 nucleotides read TGCGCCAGCAGTAATCTGGGACAGGGGCTGGAGACCCAGTACTTC.